A selection of T cell receptor beta chains follows, all from one sample in a study of blood T cell repertoires in COVID-19. The method was immunoSEQ multiplex PCR; TCRdb's version includes in-frame clones alone and lacks a portion of them. This sample has 110,000 to 150,000 clones; nearly 90% occur once, and the top ten carry less than 2%. Sequencing was carried out using peripheral blood. The receptors were sampled from a man aged 65 to 79 with acute or convalescent COVID-19. CDR3s include the opening cysteine and the closing phenylalanine or tryptophan. A D gene is named only where the DNA matches it firmly. Where a row states a size, it is once, few, many or the class of an expanded clone; other rows omit it.

j_call clone_size v_call d_call cdr3_nt cdr3_aa
TRBJ2-2 NA TRBV7-7 TRBD2 TGTGCCAGCAGCCCCCTAGCGGGGGGCAACACCGGGGAGCTGTTTTTT CASSPLAGGNTGELFF
TRBJ1-2 NA TRBV3-1/TRBV3-2 TRBD1 TGTGCCAGCAGCCATATGGACAGGGGGCTTGATGGCTACACCTTC CASSHMDRGLDGYTF
TRBJ2-6 NA TRBV9 NA TGTGCCAGCAGCGTACGGCAGGACACGTCCTTCTCTGGGGCCAACGTCCTGACTTTC CASSVRQDTSFSGANVLTF
TRBJ2-1 NA TRBV6-6 TRBD1 TGTGCCAGCAGTACAGGGGTGTACAATGAGCAGTTCTTC CASSTGVYNEQFF
TRBJ2-5 NA TRBV27 TRBD1 TGTGCCAGCAGTTGGGGACAGGCTTGGAGGGAGACCCAGTACTTC CASSWGQAWRETQYF
TRBJ2-7 NA TRBV3-1/TRBV3-2 TRBD2 TGTGCCAGCAGCCTGGGGGCTAGCGGGAGCAACGAGCAGTACTTC CASSLGASGSNEQYF
TRBJ2-5 NA TRBV15 NA TGTGCCACCAGCAGAGACAGGGGAGAGACCCAGTACTTC CATSRDRGETQYF
TRBJ2-7 NA TRBV5-6 NA TGTGCCAGCAGCTCAGGGGCTTTAGCTTACTACGAGCAGTACTTC CASSSGALAYYEQYF
TRBJ1-2 NA TRBV5-5 NA TGTGCCAGCAGCTCCTACACGGAGGGCTATGGCTACACCTTC CASSSYTEGYGYTF
TRBJ2-7 NA TRBV4-1 NA TGCGCCAGCAGCCAAGGGGGGACTGGGTCCTACGAGCAGTACTTC CASSQGGTGSYEQYF
TRBJ1-2 NA TRBV24-1 NA TGTGCCACCAGTGCCTCGGCTAACTATGGCTACACCTTC CATSASANYGYTF
TRBJ2-1 NA TRBV10-3 TRBD2 TGTGCCATCAGTGACCCGACTAGCGGGGGGTCCAGCTCCTACAATGAGCAGTTCTTC CAISDPTSGGSSSYNEQFF
TRBJ2-2 NA TRBV11-2 TRBD1 TGTGCCAGCAGCCGTAGGACAGGCACCGGGGAGCTGTTTTTT CASSRRTGTGELFF
TRBJ1-1 NA TRBV10-1 NA TGCGCCAGCAGTGTCACCCAGGGGCACACTGAAGCTTTCTTT CASSVTQGHTEAFF
TRBJ2-7 once TRBV2 TRBD1 TGTGCCAGCCGGAGAGTAACAGGGGACGAGCAGTACTTC CASRRVTGDEQYF
TRBJ2-7 NA TRBV12-3/TRBV12-4 TRBD1 TGTGCCATCGCCCGGGACAGCACCTACGAGCAGTACTTC CAIARDSTYEQYF
TRBJ1-1 NA TRBV12-3/TRBV12-4 NA TGTGCCAGCAGGAGTACGGGGTCCACTGAAGCTTTCTTT CASRSTGSTEAFF
TRBJ2-6 NA TRBV4-1 NA TGCGCCAGCAGCCAAGATGCGCGCCCTGGGGCCAACGTCCTGACTTTC CASSQDARPGANVLTF
TRBJ2-5 NA TRBV5-6 NA TGTGCCAGCAGCTTGTACAGGCCCCAAGAGACCCAGTACTTC CASSLYRPQETQYF
TRBJ1-4 once TRBV6-5 TRBD1 TGTGCCAGCAGTTACACACGACAGGGCTCTAATGAAAAACTGTTTTTT CASSYTRQGSNEKLFF
TRBJ2-7 few TRBV4-1 NA TGCGCCAGCAGCCAAGATAAAGGATACGGGGTCTCCTACGAGCAGTACTTC CASSQDKGYGVSYEQYF
TRBJ1-1 NA TRBV10-3 TRBD1 TGTGCCATCAGACCACTACAGGGGGACGGCACTGAAGCTTTCTTT CAIRPLQGDGTEAFF
TRBJ1-1 few TRBV2 TRBD1 TGTGCCAGCAGTGAGTTAGGGACAGTGAACACTGAAGCTTTCTTT CASSELGTVNTEAFF
TRBJ1-6 NA TRBV11-2 NA TGTGCCAGCAGCCCTCAGCGGAATTCACCCCTCCACTTT CASSPQRNSPLHF
TRBJ2-2 NA TRBV24-1 TRBD2 TGTGCCACCAGTGCATCAATGGGACTAGCGGGAGGTTCCGCCGGGGAGCTGTTTTTT CATSASMGLAGGSAGELFF
TRBJ2-1 NA TRBV9 NA TGTGCCAGCAGCGTTGGGGGGACCTACAATGAGCAGTTCTTC CASSVGGTYNEQFF
TRBJ1-2 NA TRBV6-5 TRBD1 TGTGCCAGCAGTTTTCAGGGGGCGGGTGGCTACACCTTC CASSFQGAGGYTF
TRBJ1-2 NA TRBV25-1 NA TGTGCCAGCAGTGAATCTTACCCCGAGCGGGGCTACACCTTC CASSESYPERGYTF
TRBJ1-1 NA TRBV7-6 NA TGTGCCAGCAGCTTAGACCCTACAGGACCAACTGAAGCTTTCTTT CASSLDPTGPTEAFF
TRBJ1-1 NA TRBV27 TRBD1 TGTGCCAGCAAAGGACAGGGCTACACTGAAGCTTTCTTT CASKGQGYTEAFF
TRBJ2-2 NA TRBV19 NA TGTGCCAGTAGTGCCCAACAGGGTCCCGGGGAGCTGTTTTTT CASSAQQGPGELFF
TRBJ2-7 NA TRBV3-1/TRBV3-2 NA TGTGCCAGCAGCCAAGGGCGGCCCTACGAGCAGTACTTC CASSQGRPYEQYF
TRBJ1-2 NA TRBV7-2 TRBD1 TGTGCCAGCAGCTTAGATGGGACAGCTCCAGCTAACTATGGCTACACCTTC CASSLDGTAPANYGYTF
TRBJ1-5 NA TRBV28 NA TGTGCCAGCAGTTTACGGGGGACTAGCAATCAGCCCCAGCATTTT CASSLRGTSNQPQHF
TRBJ1-1 NA TRBV2 NA TGTGCCAGCAGTAACACGCAGAACACTGAAGCTTTCTTT CASSNTQNTEAFF
TRBJ1-6 NA TRBV21-1 NA TGTGCCAGCAGCATAAAGGTACGGACAAATTCACCCCTCCACTTT CASSIKVRTNSPLHF
TRBJ2-1 NA TRBV5-1 TRBD2 TGCGCCAGCAGCTTGGTGCGGACTAGCGACGATGAGCAGTTCTTC CASSLVRTSDDEQFF
TRBJ1-1 NA TRBV6-5 TRBD1 TGTGCCAGCCAGGGGGCAATTGAAGCTTTCTTT CASQGAIEAFF
TRBJ2-7 NA TRBV7-9 TRBD1 TGTGCCAGCAGCCTGAGCCGTGGACAGGGAGCCTACGAGCAGTACTTC CASSLSRGQGAYEQYF
TRBJ2-4 NA TRBV29-1 TRBD2 TGCAGCGTTTGGGGGGGGAACATTCAGTACTTC CSVWGGNIQYF
TRBJ2-5 NA TRBV5-1 TRBD1 TGCGCCAGCAGCGTGGGGACAGTCCAAGAGACCCAGTACTTC CASSVGTVQETQYF
TRBJ2-5 NA TRBV18 NA TGTGCCAGCTCACGGGGGACCGGGGGGCGAGAGACCCAGTACTTC CASSRGTGGRETQYF
TRBJ1-3 NA TRBV19 NA TGTGCCAGTAGACGGAGCTCTGGAAACACCATATATTTT CASRRSSGNTIYF
TRBJ1-1 NA TRBV6-5 NA TGTGCCAGCGACTACAGGGTTTACGCTGAAGCTTTCTTT CASDYRVYAEAFF
TRBJ2-7 NA TRBV11-2 TRBD1 TGTGCCAGCAGCTCCGGACAGGGGATATACGAGCAGTACTTC CASSSGQGIYEQYF